These 5 T cell receptor beta chains were all obtained from the same sample, sequenced in a study of T cell changes during pregnancy in multiple sclerosis. Here immunoSEQ multiplex PCR was the method, and the copy in TCRdb shows in-frame clones only, minus some. In the table there are 50,000 to 65,000 clones, approximately 93% of which are singletons. The material sequenced was CD8+ T cells from peripheral blood mononuclear cells, taken in the second trimester of pregnancy. These TCRs come from a female donor with multiple sclerosis, enrolled in a pregnancy study.

This sequence joins TRBV5-8 and TRBJ2-5; 10 bases line up with TRBD2. There are 16 residues in the CDR3. CDR1 and CDR2 (germline): SGHTS, YDEGEE. The J segment lost 4 bases and the V segment lost 3 bases, leaving 9 bases of the junction unmatched. In DNA, the CDR3 is TGTGCCAGCAGCTCGCCGGGACTAGCGTTTGGAGAGACCCAGTACTTC. Translation gives CASSSPGLAFGETQYF. Combining the CDR3 with reference TRBV5-8 and TRBJ2-5 gives the whole variable domain EAGVTQSPTHLIKTRGQQATLRCSPISGHTSVYWYQQALGLGLQFLLWYDEGEERNRGNFPPRFSGRQFPNYSSELNVNALELEDSALYLCASSSPGLAFGETQYFGPGTRLLVL.

V and J are TRBV27 and TRBJ2-1; 12 bases match TRBD2. The germline V gene encodes CDR1 MNHEY and CDR2 SMNVEV (reference sequence). The J segment lost 9 bases and the V segment lost 5 bases, leaving 5 bases of the junction unmatched. CDR3 length equals 14 residues. As DNA, the CDR3 is TGTGCCAGCAGTCCGGGACTAGCGGGCAGTGAGCAGTTCTTC. Protein sequence: CASSPGLAGSEQFF.

The V and J genes are TRBV7-2 and TRBJ1-1; no firm D call. V was pared by 2 bases and J by 4 bases, with 11 bases between. This CDR3 is 14 amino acids long. Germline CDR1 reads SGHTA; CDR2 reads FQGNSA. In DNA form, the CDR3 reads TGTGCCAGCAGCTTAACGGAGGGTGGCACTGAAGCTTTCTTT. Protein: CASSLTEGGTEAFF.

The sample holds a few counts of this clone. The rearrangement links TRBV5-4 to TRBJ1-1; D unresolved. V lost 7 bases, J lost 8 bases, and 18 bases lay in between. The V gene's germline CDR1 is SGHNT and CDR2 YYREEE (reference sequence). The CDR3 spans 13 residues. The CDR3 DNA sequence: TGTGCCAGCCGCGACACCACATACCCCGAAGCTTTCTTT. Its protein product is CASRDTTYPEAFF.

The CDR3 reads CASSLNRGSGELFF. In nucleotides, the CDR3 is TGCGCCAGCAGCTTGAATCGGGGTTCCGGGGAGCTGTTTTTT. V usage is TRBV5-1 and J usage is TRBJ2-2, with a weak D call TRBD2 (5 bases). The CDR3 totals 14 residues. CDR1 is SGHRS and CDR2 is YFSETQ in the germline V gene. Trimming removed 1 base at V and 6 bases at J, with 10 bases between.